The present T cell receptor beta chain was sequenced within a study of vaccination and CD4 T cells after COVID-19. Study-level background: Median time from COVID diagnosis to post-COVID sampling was about 14 weeks (35 to 161). SARS-CoV-2, HCoV-NL63, HCoV-OC43 and HCoV-229E supplied the overlapping spike peptides used to stimulate cells.

The treatment is: roughly ten-day PBMC culture with coronavirus spike peptide pools or control peptides (ViraFEST assay). For ViraFEST, peptide pools expanded antigen-specific T cells, after which the TCRs were sequenced. The assay that was used to sequence DNA from cultured CD4+ T cells was the Oncomine TCR Beta short-read assay. Each CDR3 protein gets one entry after TCRdb re-called the PCR reads with MiXCR. The profile shows about 20,000 distinct CDR3 sequences, approximately 53% of them singletons. V gave up 4 bases and J gave up 4 bases, with 8 bases separating them. This CDR3 has 14 amino acids. Germline assignment: CDR1 WSHSY and CDR2 SAAADI. As to this clonotype: Its specificity is unknown.

Sequenced: CD4+ T cells from blood, cultured in vitro. J is TRBJ1-6 and V is TRBV10-2; D may be TRBD1 (6 bases). The TCR comes from a human donor who had recovered from COVID-19. The chain's CDR3 is CASSATGYNSPLHF. In DNA form, the CDR3 reads TGCGCCAGCAGTGCGACAGGTTATAATTCACCCCTCCACTTT.